This is a list of T cell receptor beta chains from one sample in a study of T-cell memory formation after mild COVID-19. TCRdb passed the 5' RACE reads through MiXCR, listing each CDR3 protein once. The sample shows around 340,000 distinct CDR3 sequences, approximately 13% of them seen only once. The sequencing sample was made of PBMCs or a T cell subset sorted from them (not recorded which). The source of these receptors is a man younger than 35 who had mild COVID-19 (a few samples of this study predate the infection). Cell type and time point are not known. Both conserved end residues are part of each CDR3. A D gene is named only where the DNA matches it firmly. Not all rows give a size; the values are once, few, many and, for expanded clones, a class.

cdr3_length j_call d_call v_call clone_size cdr3_aa cdr3_nt
15 TRBJ1-3 TRBD1 TRBV18 . CASSRSGQSGNTIYF TGTGCCAGCTCACGCTCGGGACAGTCTGGAAACACCATATATTTT
17 TRBJ2-2 . TRBV4-3 . CASSQKGRQSNTGELFF TGCGCCAGCAGCCAGAAAGGTAGACAGTCGAACACCGGGGAGCTGTTTTTT
14 TRBJ1-1 . TRBV9 many CASSAGRMNTEAFF TGTGCCAGCAGCGCCGGCAGGATGAACACTGAAGCTTTCTTT
15 TRBJ1-5 . TRBV4-2 few CASSQVDRGNQPQHF TGTGCCAGCAGCCAAGTGGACAGAGGCAACCAGCCCCAGCATTTT
18 TRBJ1-6 . TRBV4-1 . CASSQGPAGASYNSPLHF TGCGCCAGCAGCCAAGGACCGGCGGGAGCTTCCTATAATTCACCCCTCCACTTT
17 TRBJ1-3 . TRBV7-2 few CASSLVRGRTSGNTIYF TGTGCCAGCAGCTTAGTACGGGGGCGAACCTCTGGAAACACCATATATTTT
12 TRBJ2-7 . TRBV10-3 many CAISESPHEQYF TGTGCCATCAGTGAGTCCCCCCACGAGCAGTACTTC
13 TRBJ2-7 TRBD1 TRBV27 few CASKQGVFYEQYF TGTGCCAGTAAACAGGGGGTATTCTACGAGCAGTACTTC
16 TRBJ2-3 . TRBV2 few CASSSRVYGRTDTQYF TGTGCCAGCAGTAGTCGAGTATACGGTCGCACAGATACGCAGTATTTT
15 TRBJ2-1 . TRBV19 few CASRPRGASYNEQFF TGTGCCAGTAGGCCCCGGGGGGCCTCCTACAATGAGCAGTTCTTC
13 TRBJ1-1 . TRBV18 many CASSPQVNTEAFF TGTGCCAGCTCACCGCAGGTGAACACTGAAGCTTTCTTT
13 TRBJ2-1 TRBD2 TRBV6-5 many CASLPPGGGRRFF TGTGCCAGCCTCCCCCCAGGCGGGGGGCGGCGGTTCTTC
15 TRBJ1-5 . TRBV12-3/TRBV12-4 few CASSFWMDGNQPQHF TGTGCCAGCAGTTTTTGGATGGACGGAAATCAGCCCCAGCATTTT
11 TRBJ1-2 TRBD1 TRBV12-3/TRBV12-4 . CASSLGQLYTF TGTGCCAGCAGCCTGGGACAGCTTTACACCTTC
16 TRBJ2-2 TRBD2 TRBV6-5 . CASSYKAGDDTGELFF TGTGCCAGCAGTTACAAAGCGGGGGACGACACCGGGGAGCTGTTTTTT
16 TRBJ2-3 TRBD1 TRBV7-3 . CASSFGTDRSTDTQYF TGTGCCAGCAGCTTCGGGACAGACCGTAGCACAGATACGCAGTATTTT